The clone carrying this TCR beta chain has more than one count but fewer than ten. Its target is unknown. V gave up 2 bases and J gave up 6 bases; unmatched junction bases: 4. Germline CDR1 and CDR2: MNHEY and SVGEGT. This CDR3 spans 16 amino acids. Time point denoted: persistent/refractory GD, antithyroid drugs over 5 years with positive TRAb. After RNA was extracted from PBMCs, the TCR library was made from it. The data originate from a study of regulatory T cells in long-lasting Graves disease. General study points: Among samples with persistent disease, TRBV28, TRBJ1-2 and TRBJ2-5 were favored. A greater number of public clonotypes (under 3,000) was shared by persistent patients than by new patients (just over 950). Less diverse TCR repertoires were seen in persistent Graves' patients than in newly diagnosed ones.

Libraries of TCR beta came from iRepertoire HTBI primers plus Arm-PCR of CDR3 regions. TCRdb reprocessed the multiplex PCR reads with MiXCR, giving one entry per CDR3 protein. This repertoire shows about 470,000 distinct CDR3 sequences, about a fifth found once; its top ten account for 7% to 10%. The source of this sequence is a female donor with Graves disease. The material sequenced was peripheral blood mononuclear cells (PBMCs), taken when the disease was refractory, from a patient treated with antithyroid drugs. This chain links TRBV6-2 or TRBV6-3 with TRBJ2-2, with TRBD1 identical over 12 bases. This CDR3 reads CASSYPGQGASGELFF. The CDR3 region has the DNA TGTGCCAGCAGTTACCCGGGACAGGGGGCCTCCGGGGAGCTGTTTTTT.